A selection of T cell receptor beta chains follows, all from one sample in a study of T-cell memory formation after mild COVID-19. MiXCR was run by TCRdb on the 5' RACE reads, yielding one entry per CDR3 protein. In the table there are roughly 560,000 distinct CDR3 sequences, about 20% of which are singletons. Sequenced material: PBMCs or a T cell subset sorted from them (not recorded which). The receptor set was obtained from an adult woman who had mild COVID-19 (a few samples of this study predate the infection). Cell type and time point are not known. Both conserved end residues are part of each CDR3. The D gene is left open where the match is weak. Expanded clones are given a class, and other clones once, few, many or no size at all.

d_call	v_call	clone_size	j_call	cdr3_aa	cdr3_nt
.	TRBV12-3/TRBV12-4	few	TRBJ2-3	CASSSETGSWYF	TGTGCCAGCAGTTCTGAAACAGGTAGTTGGTATTTT
TRBD2	TRBV7-2	few	TRBJ2-4	CASSLAGRVPQNIQYF	TGTGCCAGCAGCTTAGCAGGGAGGGTCCCCCAAAACATTCAGTACTTC
TRBD2	TRBV6-2/TRBV6-3	.	TRBJ2-7	CASPTGGYEQYF	TGTGCCAGTCCCACGGGAGGATACGAGCAGTACTTC
.	TRBV20-1	.	TRBJ1-2	CSARDPPASTYYGYTF	TGCAGTGCTAGAGATCCCCCCGCGAGTACTTACTATGGCTACACCTTC
.	TRBV7-6	.	TRBJ2-7	CASSSPNAGTGVLF	TGTGCCAGCAGCTCACCGAACGCAGGTACAGGCGTACTTTTC
.	TRBV12-3/TRBV12-4	.	TRBJ2-1	CASIGQSSNEQFF	TGTGCCAGCATTGGCCAGAGCTCGAATGAGCAGTTCTTC
.	TRBV4-1	few	TRBJ2-7	CASSRISRESSYEQYF	TGCGCCAGCAGCCGCATATCCAGGGAAAGCTCCTACGAGCAGTACTTC
.	TRBV12-3/TRBV12-4	.	TRBJ1-6	CASSRTEAYNSPLHF	TGTGCCAGCAGCCGGACAGAAGCCTATAATTCACCCCTCCACTTT
.	TRBV7-2	.	TRBJ2-2	CASSLGVGAELFF	TGTGCCAGCAGCTTAGGAGTCGGCGCGGAGCTGTTTTTT
.	TRBV11-2	.	TRBJ1-6	CASLTGLSYPLHF	TGTGCCAGCCTGACGGGACTCTCTTATCCCCTCCACTTT
.	TRBV19	.	TRBJ1-1	CASSLWGSLQAFF	TGTGCCAGTAGTCTCTGGGGCAGTCTTCAAGCTTTCTTT
TRBD2	TRBV5-1	few	TRBJ2-3	CASSFPSGGDTQYF	TGCGCCAGCAGCTTCCCTAGCGGGGGGGATACGCAGTATTTT
.	TRBV3-1	.	TRBJ2-7	CASSPAGVGLSYEQYF	TGTGCCAGCAGCCCGGCAGGGGTGGGGCTCTCCTACGAGCAGTACTTC
.	TRBV5-1	.	TRBJ1-2	CASSLAAGDYGYTF	TGCGCCAGCAGCTTGGCAGCTGGGGACTATGGCTACACCTTC
TRBD1	TRBV12-3/TRBV12-4	.	TRBJ2-1	CASSFRDRGNEQFF	TGTGCCAGCAGTTTCCGGGACAGGGGTAATGAGCAGTTCTTC
TRBD1	TRBV7-2	.	TRBJ1-2	CASSRPGTGYGYTF	TGTGCCAGCAGCCGTCCCGGGACAGGATATGGCTACACCTTC
TRBD1	TRBV4-1	few	TRBJ1-5	CASSQPQGQFNQPQHF	TGCGCCAGCAGCCAACCCCAGGGACAGTTCAATCAGCCCCAGCATTTT
.	TRBV10-3	few	TRBJ1-6	CAIRDRDTFSPLHF	TGTGCCATCAGAGACCGGGACACCTTTTCACCCCTCCACTTT
.	TRBV11-2	once	TRBJ2-1	CASSLVQSPGGQFF	TGTGCCAGCAGCTTAGTTCAGTCCCCCGGGGGGCAGTTCTTC
TRBD1	TRBV5-1	.	TRBJ1-5	CASSYAGGSNQPQHF	TGCGCCAGCAGTTATGCAGGGGGTAGCAATCAGCCCCAGCATTTT
TRBD1	TRBV5-5	.	TRBJ1-4	CASSLRDRGEEKLFF	TGTGCCAGCAGCCTCCGGGACAGGGGAGAGGAAAAACTGTTTTTT
.	TRBV29-1	.	TRBJ2-1	CSVRGHEQFF	TGCAGCGTTCGAGGGCATGAGCAGTTCTTC
.	TRBV27	.	TRBJ1-2	CASSLGGAESGGYTF	TGTGCCAGCAGTTTAGGAGGGGCGGAGTCGGGTGGCTACACCTTC
TRBD2	TRBV13	few	TRBJ2-7	CASSLQRERYEQYF	TGTGCCAGCAGCCTGCAGCGGGAGCGCTACGAGCAGTACTTC
TRBD1	TRBV5-5	.	TRBJ2-5	CASSSTGARETQYF	TGTGCCAGCAGCTCAACAGGGGCTCGAGAGACCCAGTACTTC
.	TRBV20-1	many	TRBJ1-1	CSAREGGEAFF	TGCAGTGCTAGAGAGGGGGGGGAAGCTTTCTTT
.	TRBV12-3/TRBV12-4	.	TRBJ2-2	CASILLRNTGELFF	TGTGCCAGCATCCTGCTTAGGAACACCGGGGAGCTGTTTTTT
TRBD2	TRBV4-1	medium-sized	TRBJ2-2	CASSLLGLASNTGELFF	TGCGCCAGCAGCCTCCTCGGACTAGCGTCGAACACCGGGGAGCTGTTTTTT
.	TRBV5-1	.	TRBJ1-1	CASSLAVNVNTEAFF	TGCGCCAGCAGCTTGGCCGTAAACGTGAACACTGAAGCTTTCTTT
.	TRBV5-1	.	TRBJ1-4	CASSQTTTNEKLFF	TGCGCCAGCAGCCAGACTACAACTAATGAAAAACTGTTTTTT
.	TRBV27	few	TRBJ1-2	CASSSPGEVYGYTF	TGTGCCAGCAGTTCACCAGGGGAGGTCTATGGCTACACCTTC
TRBD1	TRBV5-8	few	TRBJ2-3	CASSLGTGGVGTDTQYF	TGTGCCAGCAGCTTGGGGACAGGGGGCGTGGGCACAGATACGCAGTATTTT
TRBD2	TRBV12-3/TRBV12-4	few	TRBJ2-7	CASSSGLAGGDYEQYF	TGTGCCAGCAGTTCCGGACTAGCGGGGGGAGATTACGAGCAGTACTTC
TRBD1	TRBV5-1	once	TRBJ2-3	CASSTGGAWGDTQYF	TGCGCCAGCTCTACAGGGGGCGCGTGGGGAGATACGCAGTATTTT
.	TRBV12-3/TRBV12-4	many	TRBJ2-3	CASSLQGPDTQYF	TGTGCCAGCAGTCTCCAGGGGCCCGATACGCAGTATTTT
.	TRBV29-1	.	TRBJ2-5	CSVERGDGQETQYF	TGCAGCGTTGAGCGGGGAGATGGTCAAGAGACCCAGTACTTC
.	TRBV19	few	TRBJ2-3	CASRRQDGPVTDTQYF	TGTGCCAGTAGAAGACAGGACGGGCCGGTCACAGATACGCAGTATTTT
.	TRBV20-1	.	TRBJ1-2	CSAPNYSRWGYGYTF	TGCAGTGCCCCCAATTACTCCCGGTGGGGCTATGGCTACACCTTC
.	TRBV6-5	few	TRBJ2-7	CASSYSADYEQYF	TGTGCCAGCAGTTACTCGGCCGACTACGAGCAGTACTTC
.	TRBV6-2/TRBV6-3	many	TRBJ1-1	CASSYSTGEAFF	TGTGCCAGCAGTTACTCGACGGGCGAAGCTTTCTTT
.	TRBV20-1	many	TRBJ2-3	CSVHPGTDTQYF	TGCAGTGTCCATCCAGGGACAGATACGCAGTATTTT
.	TRBV30	.	TRBJ1-4	CAWSAGHRMFF	TGTGCCTGGAGTGCGGGCCATCGAATGTTTTTT
.	TRBV20-1	.	TRBJ2-1	CSAPDYNNEQFF	TGCAGTGCACCGGACTACAACAATGAGCAGTTCTTC
.	TRBV5-1	many	TRBJ1-1	CASHSMNTEAFF	TGCGCCAGTCATTCTATGAACACTGAAGCTTTCTTT
TRBD2	TRBV5-5	few	TRBJ2-1	CASSPPTVSSGAVGEQFF	TGTGCCAGCAGCCCACCAACGGTAAGCAGCGGGGCGGTCGGTGAGCAGTTCTTC
TRBD1	TRBV12-3/TRBV12-4	few	TRBJ1-2	CASSSLWGTGGEGYTF	TGTGCCAGCAGTTCCCTATGGGGGACAGGGGGTGAAGGCTACACCTTC
.	TRBV20-1	.	TRBJ2-4	CSARSVPVAKNIQYF	TGCAGTGCTAGATCGGTACCGGTAGCCAAAAACATTCAGTACTTC
TRBD1	TRBV2	.	TRBJ1-2	CASRALGIGQVHGYTF	TGTGCCAGCAGAGCTCTTGGTATCGGACAGGTCCATGGCTACACCTTC
.	TRBV5-1	.	TRBJ2-7	CASSDLRSSYEQYF	TGCGCCAGCAGCGACCTCAGGAGCTCCTACGAGCAGTACTTC
TRBD2	TRBV5-5	.	TRBJ2-2	CASSFGLEITGELFF	TGTGCCAGCAGCTTCGGACTAGAAATCACCGGGGAGCTGTTTTTT
.	TRBV6-5	.	TRBJ2-1	CASSYKVIDEQFF	TGTGCCAGCAGTTACAAGGTGATAGATGAGCAGTTCTTC
.	TRBV7-3	many	TRBJ2-6	CASSSVSGANVLTF	TGTGCCAGCAGCTCGGTCTCTGGGGCCAACGTCCTGACTTTC
TRBD2	TRBV5-4	.	TRBJ2-1	CASSLGGSKFNEQFF	TGTGCCAGCAGCTTGGGCGGGAGCAAATTCAATGAGCAGTTCTTC
.	TRBV5-1	.	TRBJ2-7	CASSLNRAVYEQYF	TGCGCCAGCAGCTTGAACCGAGCAGTATACGAGCAGTACTTC
TRBD1	TRBV4-1	.	TRBJ1-1	CASSQDPQGGRTEAFF	TGCGCCAGCAGCCAAGACCCCCAGGGGGGGCGGACTGAAGCTTTCTTT
.	TRBV12-3/TRBV12-4	.	TRBJ1-1	CASTEPGVSTEAFF	TGTGCCAGCACCGAGCCCGGAGTCTCCACTGAAGCTTTCTTT
TRBD1	TRBV7-3	.	TRBJ1-6	CASSLNRQGGSPLHF	TGTGCCAGCAGCCTGAATAGACAGGGAGGTTCACCCCTCCACTTT
TRBD2	TRBV12-3/TRBV12-4	.	TRBJ2-3	CASKRDPSTDTQYF	TGTGCCAGTAAGCGGGACCCTAGCACAGATACGCAGTATTTT